One and the same sample provided the 22 T cell receptor beta chains below, sequenced in a study of shared clonotypes between healthy human individuals. Clones were read by immunoSEQ multiplex PCR, and TCRdb kept only the in-frame ones, dropping some. The sample contains 780,000 or so clones, 55% to 80% of which appear only once. Sequenced: memory CD4+ T cells sorted from blood. The subset here: CD45RA-negative fraction. The receptor source for this set is a woman aged 25 to 39 in good health.

This clone was seen only a few times. CDR3: CASSPEGGHEQYF. In DNA, the CDR3 is TGTGCCAGCAGCCCAGAGGGGGGCCACGAGCAGTACTTC. This chain connects TRBV7-9 to TRBJ2-7; tentatively, D is TRBD1 or TRBD2 (6 bases each). The germline gives CDR1 SEHNR, CDR2 FQNEAQ (reference sequence). V was pared by 5 bases and J by 5 bases, with 13 bases between. This CDR3 is 13 amino acids long.

DNA of the CDR3: TGTGCCAGTAGTATAACCCCGAACACTGAAGCTTTCTTT. It encodes CASSITPNTEAFF. The rearrangement joins TRBV19 to TRBJ1-1; D remains ambiguous. V was pared by 2 bases and J by 1 base, with 5 bases between. This CDR3 is built from 13 residues. Germline V gene sequence: CDR1 LNHDA, CDR2 SQIVND (reference sequence).

The chain employs TRBV7-2 and TRBJ2-3; 8 positions agree with TRBD2. The trim removed 5 bases at V and 2 bases at J, leaving 15 bases unmatched. Germline CDR1 reads SGHTA; CDR2 reads FQGNSA. The CDR3 consists of 18 residues. The CDR3: CASSKNSLAGVNTDTQYF. CDR3 sequence (DNA): TGTGCCAGCAGCAAAAATTCCCTAGCGGGCGTAAACACAGATACGCAGTATTTT.

The chain recombines TRBV25-1 with TRBJ2-1, with 8 bases matching TRBD1. The V gene's germline CDR1 is MGHDK and CDR2 SYGVNS. V shed 3 bases and J 2 bases; nucleotides not matched to a gene: 6. This CDR3 spans 16 amino acids. The CDR3: CASSDRTGYPYNEQFF. Written as DNA, the CDR3 is TGTGCCAGCAGTGATAGGACAGGGTATCCCTACAATGAGCAGTTCTTC.

The V and J genes are TRBV27 and TRBJ1-5; D not certain. V dropped 4 bases and J dropped 0 bases, with 10 bases sitting between them. The CDR3 has 15 residues. Germline V gives CDR1 MNHEY, CDR2 SMNVEV (reference sequence). CDR3 region: CASSYNPNSNQPQHF. The CDR3 nucleotides read TGTGCCAGCAGTTATAACCCTAATAGCAATCAGCCCCAGCATTTT.

This clone was seen just once. V gene TRBV5-1 combines with J gene TRBJ2-1; D perhaps matches TRBD1 (5 bases). Germline-derived CDR1 and CDR2 are SGHRS and YFSETQ. The CDR3 is 14 residues long. Trimming removed 2 bases from V and 15 bases from J, with 21 bases in between. The DNA for the CDR3 is TGCGCCAGCAGCTTACCGGACAAAAGTCGGGTATCGTTCTTC. Translation: CASSLPDKSRVSFF.

J is TRBJ2-7 and V is TRBV6-6; D is perhaps TRBD1 or TRBD2 (5 bases each). CDR3 length: 15 amino acids. Trimming pared 5 bases from V and 3 bases from J, leaving 17 bases between. Germline CDR1 is MNHNY and CDR2 is SVGAGI (reference sequence). The CDR3 coding sequence is TGTGCCAGCAGTGGCTGGGGACGGCTGTTCTACGAGCAGTACTTC. Its protein is CASSGWGRLFYEQYF.

This clone is a singleton in its sample. The chain uses TRBV5-4 and TRBJ1-2; D remains unclear. V was trimmed by 4 bases and J by 3 bases, leaving 10 bases between them. The CDR3 covers 13 residues. Germline V CDR1 and CDR2: SGHNT, YYREEE (reference sequence). The CDR3 DNA reads as TGTGCCAGCAGCAAGGACGGATACTATGGCTACACCTTC. This gives the protein CASSKDGYYGYTF.

The genes are TRBV7-9 and TRBJ1-3, with D possibly TRBD1 on 5 matching bases. The CDR3 extends over 14 amino acids. In germline, CDR1 is SEHNR, CDR2 FQNEAQ (reference sequence). Trimming took off 8 bases at V and 3 bases at J, with 14 bases between the two ends. The CDR3 sequence is CASSQGMDGNTIYF. The CDR3 DNA sequence: TGTGCCAGCTCCCAGGGTATGGATGGAAACACCATATATTTT. The full variable domain, with the rest looked up from reference TRBV7-9 and TRBJ1-3, is DTGVSQNPRHKITKRGQNVTFRCDPISEHNRLYWYRQTLGQGPEFLTYFQNEAQLEKSRLLSDRFSAERPKGSFSTLEIQRTEQGDSAMYLCASSQGMDGNTIYFGEGSWLTVV.

The V and J genes are TRBV7-9 and TRBJ1-1, with 8 bases lining up with TRBD1. The CDR3 is 15 residues long. CDR1 and CDR2 from the germline V gene are SEHNR and FQNEAQ (reference sequence). Trimming cost V 4 bases and J 1 base; bases outside gene matches: 5. The CDR3 sequence: CASSSGTGRNTEAFF. CDR3 bases: TGTGCCAGCAGCTCGGGGACAGGAAGGAACACTGAAGCTTTCTTT. The full variable domain, rest sourced from reference TRBV7-9 and TRBJ1-1, is DTGVSQNPRHKITKRGQNVTFRCDPISEHNRLYWYRQTLGQGPEFLTYFQNEAQLEKSRLLSDRFSAERPKGSFSTLEIQRTEQGDSAMYLCASSSGTGRNTEAFFGQGTRLTVV.

V usage is TRBV15 and J usage is TRBJ2-2; 13 bases align to TRBD2. There are 17 residues in the CDR3. Germline V lookup: CDR1 LNHNV, CDR2 YYDKDF (reference sequence). Trimming took 1 base from V and 8 from J; bases not matched to a gene: 7. CDR3 bases: TGTGCCACCAGCAGAGTATGGACTAGCGGGAGTACGGGGGAGCTGTTTTTT. This codes for CATSRVWTSGSTGELFF.

The chain uses TRBV10-3 and TRBJ1-2; D is undetermined. The CDR3 covers 12 residues. V lost 0 bases and J 7 bases, leaving 6 bases between the germline ends. From germline, CDR1 is ENHRY and CDR2 SYGVKD. The CDR3 nucleotides are TGTGCCATCAGTGAGTCAGAGGCTGGCTACACCTTC. Amino acids: CAISESEAGYTF.

This chain uses TRBV28 with TRBJ2-5; tentative D call: TRBD1 (6 bases). Trimming stripped 5 bases from V and 4 bases from J, with 17 bases between. The CDR3 has 15 residues. Germline loops: CDR1 MDHEN, CDR2 SYDVKM. The CDR3 spells CASSHQDRPIETQYF. In nucleotides, the CDR3 is TGTGCCAGCAGTCACCAGGACAGACCCATAGAGACCCAGTACTTC.

The genes are TRBV5-8 and TRBJ2-6, with D uncertain. Trimming stripped 4 bases from V and 0 bases from J, with 14 bases between. Germline CDR1 reads SGHTS; CDR2 reads YDEGEE. The CDR3 extends over 17 amino acids. The CDR3 DNA reads TGTGCCAGCAGCCCCGCGGACGGAAGCTCTGGGGCCAACGTCCTGACTTTC. Translation gives CASSPADGSSGANVLTF.

This chain uses TRBV18 with TRBJ1-1; maybe TRBD1 (6 bases). The length of the CDR3 is 19 residues. CDR1 KGHSH and CDR2 LQKENI come from the germline V gene. The ends were cut back, 3 bases at V and 3 bases at J, with 26 bases in the middle. The CDR3 sequence is CASSPSLRPGTRGDTEAFF. The CDR3, as DNA: TGTGCCAGCTCACCCTCTCTACGACCCGGGACAAGGGGTGACACTGAAGCTTTCTTT.

This rearrangement joins TRBV5-4 to TRBJ2-7; TRBD2 might be the D (5 bases). CDR1 is SGHNT and CDR2 is YYREEE in the germline V gene (reference sequence). The germline V and J ends were trimmed by 4 bases and 7 bases, with 21 bases remaining between them. This CDR3 spans 15 amino acids. In nucleotides, the CDR3 is TGTGCCAGCAGCAGTGAGGGCATCTTCCCCTGGGAGCAGTACTTC. Translated, it gives CASSSEGIFPWEQYF.

This clone was found once. This sequence joins TRBV28 and TRBJ1-2, with 9 nucleotides matching TRBD1. CDR3 length: 12 amino acids. V lost 10 bases and J lost 6; bases outside the gene matches: 6. Germline V gives CDR1 MDHEN, CDR2 SYDVKM. CDR3 loop: CATGQGTNGYTF. The CDR3 bases are TGTGCCACGGGACAGGGAACGAATGGCTACACCTTC.

This clone was counted ten times or more. This chain connects TRBV7-9 to TRBJ1-5; 8 positions agree with TRBD1. The V segment lost 0 bases and the J segment 1 base; nucleotides outside the gene matches: 2. The CDR3 contains 16 residues. CDR1 and CDR2 (germline): SEHNR, FQNEAQ (reference sequence). DNA for the CDR3: TGTGCCAGCAGCTTAGCGCAGGGGGCGAGCAATCAGCCCCAGCATTTT. This gives the protein CASSLAQGASNQPQHF.

This chain links TRBV7-8 with TRBJ2-1, with 8 nucleotides matching TRBD2. This CDR3 region has 16 residues. The ends lost 1 base at V and 4 bases at J; junction bases unmatched: 6. CDR1 is SGHVS, CDR2 FQNEAQ, per germline. The CDR3 bases are TGTGCCAGCAGCTTAGGGGGTAGCGGGACGTACAATGAGCAGTTCTTC. Translated: CASSLGGSGTYNEQFF.

This sequence joins TRBV19 and TRBJ2-5, with TRBD2 matching 8 bases. Germline assignment: CDR1 LNHDA and CDR2 SQIVND (reference sequence). The CDR3 is 17 amino acids. V lost 3 bases to trimming and J lost 1 base; unmatched junction nucleotides: 10. Here the CDR3 reads CASSIQGSGRSQETQYF. CDR3 sequence (DNA): TGTGCCAGTAGTATCCAGGGGAGCGGGAGATCCCAAGAGACCCAGTACTTC.

CDR3 DNA: TGTGCCAGCAGGTCCCGGGTCTCTGGAAACACCATATATTTT. It is translated as CASRSRVSGNTIYF. The chain uses TRBV6-5 and TRBJ1-3; the D is unclear. Germline V gene data show CDR1 as MNHEY and CDR2 as SVGAGI. V was shortened by 6 bases and J by 0 bases, with 9 bases between the two germline ends. This CDR3 spans 14 amino acids.

This chain connects TRBV6-1 to TRBJ2-2, with D perhaps matching TRBD2 (6 bases). Trimming stripped 7 bases from V and 6 bases from J, with 18 bases between. CDR1 and CDR2 (germline): MNHNS, SASEGT. This CDR3 is 15 amino acids long. Written as DNA, the CDR3 is TGTGCCAGCAAACGACTATCCAGGGAGGCCGGGGAGCTGTTTTTT. Its translation is CASKRLSREAGELFF.